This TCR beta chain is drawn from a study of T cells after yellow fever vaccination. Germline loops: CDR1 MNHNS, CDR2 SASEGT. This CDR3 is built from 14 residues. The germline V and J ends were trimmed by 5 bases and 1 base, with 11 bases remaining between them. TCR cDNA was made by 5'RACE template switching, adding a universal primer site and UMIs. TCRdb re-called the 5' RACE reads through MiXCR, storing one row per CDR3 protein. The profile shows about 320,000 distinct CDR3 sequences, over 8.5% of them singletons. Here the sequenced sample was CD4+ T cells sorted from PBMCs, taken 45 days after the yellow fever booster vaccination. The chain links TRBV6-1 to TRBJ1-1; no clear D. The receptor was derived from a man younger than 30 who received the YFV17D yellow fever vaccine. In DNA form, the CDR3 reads TGTGCCAGCAGTTCTCTCGGTGCGAACACTGAAGCTTTCTTT. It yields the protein CASSSLGANTEAFF.